The 28 T cell receptor beta chains below all came from one sample that was sequenced in a study of response to subunit inactivated influenza vaccine (dated by TCRdb to the late 2010s). Library method: RT-PCR. These reads were obtained on an Illumina HiSeq 2500. TCRdb reanalyzed the raw reads on its own, using fastp at Q25 for trimming and MiXCR for clone calling, and kept in-frame beta chains. CDR3 protein sequences are deduplicated, and each keeps its most common genes and DNA. For this sample the table gives about 520,000 distinct CDR3 sequences, of which roughly 25% were detected only once. Under 2.5% of the sample belongs to the ten largest clones. This specimen was CD4+ T cells sorted from PBMCs, taken 5 to 6 days after vaccination. Receptors were obtained from a man in his fifties who received an inactivated influenza vaccine. Donor details come from another sample of the same person, matched by shared clones.

This clonotype was seen a handful of times. CDR3 region: CASSPNQPDTQYF. The CDR3 DNA follows: TGCGCCAGCAGCCCGAACCAGCCAGATACGCAGTATTTT. The chain couples TRBV4-3 to TRBJ2-3, with D unclear. This CDR3 region has 13 residues. Germline V gene lookup returns CDR1 LGHNA and CDR2 YSLEER. V shed 4 bases and J shed 4 bases, with 9 bases lying between them.

This clonotype appeared a few times. The chain joins TRBV5-1 to TRBJ1-3; maybe TRBD1 (5 bases). V was trimmed by 4 bases and J by 0 bases, leaving 17 bases between them. This CDR3 has 17 amino acids. Germline assignment: CDR1 SGHRS and CDR2 YFSETQ. This CDR3 is CASSGGERYGSGNTIYF. The CDR3 region has the DNA TGCGCCAGCAGCGGGGGGGAACGGTACGGCTCTGGAAACACCATATATTTT. The complete variable domain, with remaining parts taken from reference TRBV5-1 and TRBJ1-3, reads KAGVTQTPRYLIKTRGQQVTLSCSPISGHRSVSWYQQTPGQGLQFLFEYFSETQRNKGNFPGRFSGRQFSNSRSEMNVSTLELGDSALYLCASSGGERYGSGNTIYFGEGSWLTVV.

This clonotype was detected a few times. DNA for the CDR3: TGTGCCAGCAGTTTGGGGACAGGGTTATTTCAGCCCCAGCATTTT. Translation: CASSLGTGLFQPQHF. The genes are TRBV12-3 or TRBV12-4 and TRBJ1-5; the match to TRBD1 covers 9 bases. With V trimmed by 3 bases and J by 6 bases, 6 bases remained unmatched. The CDR3 covers 15 residues.

This clonotype was recorded at least ten times. The chain recombines TRBV12-3 or TRBV12-4 with TRBJ2-1, with 8 bases identical to TRBD2. This CDR3 spans 14 amino acids. With V trimmed by 1 base and J by 8 bases, 4 bases remained unmatched. For the CDR3, the DNA is TGTGCCAGCAGTTTAGGTGCTAGCGGGCATGAGCAGTTCTTC. Its protein is CASSLGASGHEQFF.

The chain joins TRBV3-1 to TRBJ1-4; D unclear. V was cut by 3 bases and J by 0 bases, with 8 bases left in between. The CDR3 consists of 15 residues. CDR1 and CDR2 (germline): LGHDT, YNNKEL (reference sequence). The CDR3 loop is CASSHCEPTNEKLFF. The CDR3 DNA reads TGTGCCAGCAGCCACTGCGAACCAACTAATGAAAAACTGTTTTTT.

This clonotype was counted only a few times. The V gene is TRBV12-3 or TRBV12-4, the J gene TRBJ1-2; no definite D call. CDR3 length: 12 amino acids. The ends were cut back, 3 bases at V and 7 bases at J, with 9 bases in the middle. The CDR3 coding sequence is TGTGCCAGCAGTTTCGGGTCGGCTGGCTACACCTTC. Amino acid sequence: CASSFGSAGYTF.

The genes are TRBV3-1 and TRBJ1-1; no clear D. The CDR3 has 14 residues. Germline lookup yields CDR1 LGHDT and CDR2 YNNKEL (reference sequence). Trimming took off 4 bases at V and 3 bases at J, with 12 bases between the two ends. CDR3 DNA: TGTGCCAGCAGCCCACGGACTAGGGACACTGAAGCTTTCTTT. As protein: CASSPRTRDTEAFF.

This clonotype was detected only a few times. The chain joins TRBV20-1 to TRBJ1-5; the D is unclear. This CDR3 is 12 amino acids long. Per the germline V gene, CDR1 is DFQATT and CDR2 is SNEGSKA (reference sequence). The V end lost 8 bases, the J end lost 4 bases, and 12 bases lay between the germline ends. CDR3 nucleotides: TGCAGTACCGTAGATGGAAATCAGCCCCAGCATTTT. It encodes CSTVDGNQPQHF.

This clonotype was found many times. The chain couples TRBV12-3 or TRBV12-4 to TRBJ2-1; D is possibly TRBD2 (6 bases). This CDR3 is built from 12 residues. The V and J ends lost 5 bases and 8 bases respectively, with 10 bases between them. CDR3 region: CASSMWGDEQFF. The CDR3 DNA reads TGTGCCAGCAGTATGTGGGGGGATGAGCAGTTCTTC.

This clonotype appeared a few times. The chain employs TRBV6-1 and TRBJ2-5; D tentatively reads TRBD1 or TRBD2 (5 bases each). The CDR3 has 14 amino acids. The germline CDR1 and CDR2 sequences are MNHNS and SASEGT. Trimming pared 1 base from V and 4 bases from J, leaving 10 bases between. In nucleotides, the CDR3 is TGTGCCAGCAGTGAAGTTGGGGGTGGAGAGACCCAGTACTTC. This encodes CASSEVGGGETQYF.

This clonotype is classed as medium-sized. The CDR3 protein is CAISESSGGVANVLTF. The CDR3 DNA is TGTGCCATCAGTGAGTCTAGCGGGGGTGTGGCCAACGTCCTGACTTTC. The J gene is TRBJ2-6, the V gene TRBV10-3, with TRBD2 matching over 9 bases. This CDR3 has 16 residues. Germline V gene sequence: CDR1 ENHRY, CDR2 SYGVKD. J lost 6 bases, V lost 0 bases, and 3 bases had no gene match.

This clonotype came up a few times. This chain uses TRBV6-1 with TRBJ2-5; D is unresolved. Germline values: CDR1 MNHNS, CDR2 SASEGT. Trimming shortened V by 3 bases and J by 0 bases, and 5 bases separated the two germline ends. The CDR3 totals 13 residues. CDR3 bases: TGTGCCAGCAGTGAGGTGTACCAAGAGACCCAGTACTTC. This translates into CASSEVYQETQYF.

V usage is TRBV12-3 or TRBV12-4 and J usage is TRBJ2-5, with D perhaps assigned TRBD1 or TRBD2 (5 bases each). The CDR3 sequence is 13 residues long. Trimming removed 6 bases from V and 2 bases from J, with 10 bases in between. CDR3 sequence reads: CASRGRTQETQYF. The CDR3 nucleotides read TGTGCCAGCAGGGGACGGACTCAAGAGACCCAGTACTTC.

The chain employs TRBV6-5 and TRBJ1-1; D not certain. Germline CDR1 MNHEY, CDR2 SVGAGI. CDR3 length equals 16 residues. V lost 2 bases, J lost 0 bases, and 13 bases lay in between. The CDR3 DNA is TGTGCCAGCAGTTACAAACAGACATTTATGAACACTGAAGCTTTCTTT. Residues: CASSYKQTFMNTEAFF.

This clonotype has only one observation. This chain joins TRBV20-1 and TRBJ2-3; D not resolved. V lost 3 bases, J lost 6 bases, and 16 bases lay in between. This CDR3 is built from 14 residues. The germline V gene has CDR1 DFQATT and CDR2 SNEGSKA (reference sequence). The CDR3 here is CSARSDPARDTQYF. CDR3 in DNA: TGCAGTGCTAGGTCTGACCCTGCAAGGGATACGCAGTATTTT.

This clonotype has just a few counts. The CDR3 nucleotides read TGTGCCAGCAGCTGGGGCGAAACAATGAACACTGAAGCTTTCTTT. It is translated as CASSWGETMNTEAFF. The chain carries TRBV5-5 and TRBJ1-1, with D possibly matching TRBD1 (5 bases). The ends were cut back, 3 bases at V and 0 bases at J, with 12 bases in the middle. Germline V gene lookup returns CDR1 SGHKS and CDR2 YYEKEE (reference sequence). The CDR3 is made up of 15 amino acids.

A few counts support this clonotype. CDR3 protein: CSVSDSSEKLFF. In DNA, the CDR3 is TGCAGCGTCTCGGACAGTTCTGAAAAACTGTTTTTT. The V gene is TRBV29-1, the J gene TRBJ1-4; TRBD1 might be the D (6 bases). Germline loops: CDR1 SQVTM, CDR2 ANQGSEA. Trimming stripped 6 bases from V and 7 bases from J, with 12 bases between. The CDR3 loop spans 12 amino acids. The whole variable domain, remainder taken from reference TRBV29-1 and TRBJ1-4, is SAVISQKPSRDICQRGTSLTIQCQVDSQVTMMFWYRQQPGQSLTLIATANQGSEATYESGFVIDKFPISRPNLTFSTLTVSNMSPEDSSIYLCSVSDSSEKLFFGSGTQLSVL.

This clonotype was observed a few times. Mismatch with germline at one junction end may stem from a read error. V gene TRBV20-1 combines with J gene TRBJ2-5; TRBD2 might be the D (5 bases). The germline V gene has CDR1 DFQATT and CDR2 SNEGSKA (reference sequence). The CDR3 has 13 residues. CDR3 DNA: TGCAGTGCGAGAGCGACCGGGAAAGAGACCCAGTACTTC. Its protein product is CSARATGKETQYF.

This clonotype has only a few counts. The rearrangement joins TRBV12-3 or TRBV12-4 to TRBJ1-3, with no clear D. CDR3 length equals 15 residues. Deletions cut 5 bases from V and 0 bases from J, with 11 bases between. CDR3 bases: TGTGCCAGCAGTCTCAGGAGAAACTCTGGAAACACCATATATTTT. Its translation is CASSLRRNSGNTIYF.

V usage is TRBV12-3 or TRBV12-4 and J usage is TRBJ1-1; the D is unclear. The CDR3 consists of 13 residues. Trimming removed 2 bases at V and 4 bases at J, with 8 bases between. The CDR3 bases are TGTGCCAGCAGTTTAATGATGGGCACTGAAGCTTTCTTT. It is translated as CASSLMMGTEAFF.

This sequence joins TRBV9 and TRBJ2-3, with TRBD2 matching over 7 bases. The CDR3 extends over 15 amino acids. The V gene end was trimmed by 5 bases and the J gene end by 2 bases; junction bases not matched to a gene: 8. Germline lookup yields CDR1 SGDLS and CDR2 YYNGEE. The CDR3 spells CASRAVGGPTDTQYF. The CDR3 DNA reads TGTGCCAGCAGAGCAGTGGGAGGGCCCACAGATACGCAGTATTTT.

The chain recombines TRBV6-5 with TRBJ2-2, with unresolved D. Trimming left V 5 bases short and J 7 bases short, with 8 bases between. This CDR3 is built from 12 residues. The germline V gene has CDR1 MNHEY and CDR2 SVGAGI. The CDR3 spells CASSSLGGELFF. The CDR3 DNA sequence: TGTGCCAGCAGTAGCCTTGGCGGGGAGCTGTTTTTT.

The chain recombines TRBV7-8 with TRBJ1-5, with D uncertain. In germline, CDR1 is SGHVS, CDR2 FQNEAQ. V dropped 3 bases and J dropped 9 bases, with 18 bases sitting between them. This CDR3 region has 15 residues. The CDR3 nucleotides read TGTGCCAGCAGCTTGGCCAACCAAGGGCGTCCGCCCCAGCATTTT. Its translation is CASSLANQGRPPQHF.

This clonotype is a singleton in its sample. The chain recombines TRBV19 with TRBJ1-1; D is uncertain. CDR1 LNHDA and CDR2 SQIVND come from the germline V gene (reference sequence). V was cut by 5 bases and J by 1 base, with 20 bases left in between. The CDR3 length is 17 residues. The chain's CDR3 is CASSPRSPGGRNTEAFF. CDR3 DNA: TGTGCCAGTAGTCCTCGGTCACCAGGAGGACGGAACACTGAAGCTTTCTTT. The whole variable domain, filled in from reference TRBV19 and TRBJ1-1, reads DGGITQSPKYLFRKEGQNVTLSCEQNLNHDAMYWYRQDPGQGLRLIYYSQIVNDFQKGDIAEGYSVSREKKESFPLTVTSAQKNPTAFYLCASSPRSPGGRNTEAFFGQGTRLTVV.

The rearrangement uses TRBV2 and TRBJ2-3, with a tentative D call TRBD2 (5 bases). Trimming pared 5 bases from V and 3 bases from J, leaving 15 bases between. Germline CDR1 reads SNHLY; CDR2 reads FYNNEI. The CDR3 covers 15 residues. The CDR3 bases are TGTGCCAGCAGTCAGGAAGGGAGAGAGACAGATACGCAGTATTTT. This sequence encodes CASSQEGRETDTQYF. The full variable domain, in which reference TRBV2 and TRBJ2-3 provide the parts outside the CDR3, is EPEVTQTPSHQVTQMGQEVILRCVPISNHLYFYWYRQILGQKVEFLVSFYNNEISEKSEIFDDQFSVERPDGSNFTLKIRSTKLEDSAMYFCASSQEGRETDTQYFGPGTRLTVL.

This clonotype appeared a few times. The V and J genes are TRBV29-1 and TRBJ1-1; D remains unclear. The ends were cut back, 2 bases at V and 1 base at J, with 11 bases in the middle. CDR3 length: 14 residues. Germline values: CDR1 SQVTM, CDR2 ANQGSEA. CDR3 DNA sequence: TGCAGCGTTGAAAATAGTCAGAAGAACACTGAAGCTTTCTTT. Protein: CSVENSQKNTEAFF.

The rearrangement joins TRBV19 to TRBJ2-2, with D perhaps matching TRBD1 (6 bases). Germline assignment: CDR1 LNHDA and CDR2 SQIVND (reference sequence). CDR3 length: 14 amino acids. Between the trimmed V and J ends, which lost 9 bases and 4 bases, there was a span of 15 bases. The CDR3: CASDGQYGTGELFF. For the CDR3, the DNA is TGTGCCAGCGATGGACAGTACGGCACCGGGGAGCTGTTTTTT.

This chain uses TRBV12-3 or TRBV12-4 with TRBJ2-7; 9 nucleotides match TRBD1. V shed 6 bases and J 7 bases; nucleotides not matched to a gene: 7. The CDR3 totals 13 residues. The CDR3 protein is CASSRDRAGEQYF. CDR3 DNA: TGTGCCAGCAGCCGGGACAGGGCTGGGGAGCAGTACTTC.